Listed here is a single T cell receptor beta chain. Its specificity is unknown. This sample includes further DNA sequences coding for the same CDR3. This sample is drawn from a study of graft-versus-host responses after intestinal transplantation. About the study: Each recipient received a multivisceral, liver-intestinal, or isolated intestinal graft. Each recipient received anti-thymocyte globulin induction, then tacrolimus and steroids for about 3 years.

Repertoires were generated with immunoSEQ multiplex PCR, while TCRdb's copy carries only in-frame clones and drops some. The top ten hold about 2.6% of the sample, which has about 50,000 clones, about nine tenths seen once. V was cut by 0 bases and J by 5 bases, with 25 bases left in between. CDR1 is SGHDN and CDR2 is FVKESK in the germline V gene. CDR3 length equals 19 residues. Overall study findings and caveats: Recipient bone marrow held GvH clones, some seen earlier in ileum or blood.

The chain couples TRBV14 to TRBJ2-5; D is perhaps TRBD1 (7 bases). This TCR was sampled from a human donor who was the organ donor for an intestinal transplant. The specimen comprised unstimulated CD4+ T cells sorted from spleen or lymph node cells, sampled before transplant. The CDR3 DNA is TGTGCCAGCAGCCAAGAAGGCCCCATGGGCGGGGCGGGACAGGAGACCCAGTACTTC. It codes for CASSQEGPMGGAGQETQYF.